This TCR beta chain was retrieved from a study of T cells in Graves' hyperthyroidism and ophthalmopathy. Study results and limitations: Ophthalmopathy and stable hyperthyroidism were told apart by a 13 V-J model. In the blood, most expanded thyroid clonotypes above 0.001 appeared as well.

Looked up from germline, CDR1 is LGHNA and CDR2 is YNFKEQ. This CDR3 is 11 amino acids long. Trimming removed 8 bases at V and 6 bases at J, with 7 bases between. There were TCR beta CDR3 regions amplified from RNA transcripts. Researchers ran a first-round RT-PCR on the TCR CDR3 using the HTBI primer set. TCRdb independently ran MiXCR on the multiplex PCR reads; one entry per CDR3 protein. The repertoire has hundreds of thousands of distinct CDR3 sequences, more than 30% of them found once; the top ten carry 7.5% to 9.5%. To note about this clonotype: The antigen remains unidentified.

Uncontrolled infection, other autoimmune disease, pregnancy or lactation excluded patients. The specimen sequenced was blood. The receptor's source is a man younger than 30 with Graves' hyperthyroidism. This chain uses TRBV4-2 with TRBJ2-2, with no clear D. This CDR3 is CASLSAGELFF. The CDR3 DNA follows: TGTGCCAGCCTCTCGGCCGGGGAGCTGTTTTTT.